This TCR beta chain emerged from a study of vaccination effects on CD4 cells after COVID-19. On the study more broadly: BNT162b2 vaccine or mRNA-1273 vaccine was given to participants in two doses. Study findings and constraints: There was marked clonal contraction among infection- and vaccine-induced clones late after vaccination.

Concerning this clone: Its antigen is still unknown.

TCRdb's table, derived via immunoSEQ multiplex PCR, lists solely in-frame clones and lacks some. Seen here are about 25,000 clones, 73% observed once, and the top ten hold around 5.4%. The ViraFEST assay expanded antigen-specific CD4+ T cells with viral peptide pools before sequencing. Following 10 days of culture, CD4+ T cells were isolated. Having tested negative for nucleocapsid antibodies, the vaccine recipients showed no prior SARS-CoV-2 infection. Wells each received around 2.1 million PBMC, cultured with approximately 9.7 IU/ml IL-2 and approximately 10 ug/ml peptides. The clonotype originates from a human donor who received a COVID-19 vaccine. The sequenced sample was CD4+ T cells from PBMCs cultured with SARS-CoV-2 spike peptides, obtained before COVID-19 vaccination.

The CDR3 DNA reads TGTGCCAGCAGTTATCGGGCTGGGAAGACTTTCTTT. Encoded protein: CASSYRAGKTFF. The gene calls are TRBV6-5 and TRBJ1-1; D uncertain. Trimming left V 3 bases short and J 12 bases short, with 14 bases between. There are 12 residues in the CDR3. Looked up from germline, CDR1 is MNHEY and CDR2 is SVGAGI.